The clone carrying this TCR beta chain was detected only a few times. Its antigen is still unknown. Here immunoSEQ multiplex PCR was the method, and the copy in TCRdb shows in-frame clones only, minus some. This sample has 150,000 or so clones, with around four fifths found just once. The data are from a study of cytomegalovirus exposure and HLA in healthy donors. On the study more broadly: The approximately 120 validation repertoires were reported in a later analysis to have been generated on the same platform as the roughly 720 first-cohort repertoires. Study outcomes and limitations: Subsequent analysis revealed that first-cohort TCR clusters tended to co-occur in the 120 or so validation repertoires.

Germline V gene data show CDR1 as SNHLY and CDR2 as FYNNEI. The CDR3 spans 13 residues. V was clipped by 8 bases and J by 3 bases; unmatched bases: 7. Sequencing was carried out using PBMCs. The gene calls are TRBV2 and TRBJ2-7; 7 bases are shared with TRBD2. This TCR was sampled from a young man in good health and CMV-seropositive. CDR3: CASDAGASYEQYF. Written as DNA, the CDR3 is TGTGCCAGCGACGCGGGAGCGAGCTACGAGCAGTACTTC.